This TCR beta chain was retrieved from a study of regulatory T cells in long-lasting Graves disease. Study-wide background: The study enrolled newly diagnosed Graves' patients on antithyroid drugs under 3 months.

Sequencing libraries for TCR beta were prepared with iRepertoire HTBI primers and Arm-PCR of CDR3 regions. TCRdb ran MiXCR on the multiplex PCR reads and lists one entry per CDR3 protein. The sample includes fewer than 450,000 distinct CDR3 sequences, roughly 15% of them seen just once. The time point denotes: newly diagnosed GD, antithyroid drugs for less than 3 months. Construction of the TCR library relied on RNA isolated from PBMCs. Tubes containing EDTA received approximately 8.7 milliliters of drawn peripheral blood. This clonotype was seen ten or more times. Its antigen is unidentified. Trimming shortened V by 7 bases and J by 5 bases, and 23 bases separated the two germline ends. The CDR3 has 16 residues. Germline CDR1 reads MDHEN; CDR2 reads SYDVKM. The study's findings and limits: Among persistent patients, a larger number of public clonotypes were shared (around 3,000) than among newly diagnosed patients (just over 950). Examination was confined to peripheral blood, excluding thyroid tissue.

The sample was also linked to a second study, of T cells in Graves' hyperthyroidism and ophthalmopathy.

This material consisted of peripheral blood mononuclear cells (PBMCs), taken at new diagnosis, from a patient treated with antithyroid drugs. The receptor was derived from a woman aged 35 to 49 with Graves disease. The chain links TRBV28 to TRBJ1-1, with a possible D match to TRBD1 (6 bases). The CDR3 here is CASTPILGVGGTEAFF. The DNA for the CDR3 is TGTGCCAGCACCCCGATATTGGGGGTAGGGGGGACTGAAGCTTTCTTT.